The rows below give T cell receptor beta chains drawn from one sample of a study of cytomegalovirus exposure and HLA in healthy donors. Some clones are missing from TCRdb's copy, which holds only in-frame ones; the method was immunoSEQ multiplex PCR. This table has some 180,000 clones, 75% appearing once. Sequenced material: PBMCs. These TCRs come from a male donor in good health and CMV-seronegative. The CDR3 runs from the conserved cysteine through the conserved F or W. Each record gives: D gene, J gene, V gene, clone size, CDR3 protein, CDR3 DNA. D genes are given only for firm matches. Some rows have no size entry. The others give once, few or many, or a class for an expanded clone.

TRBD2	TRBJ2-1	TRBV6-6	-	CASSPLAGGKDNEQFF	TGTGCCAGCAGCCCTTTAGCGGGAGGGAAGGACAATGAGCAGTTCTTC
TRBD1	TRBJ2-6	TRBV10-3	-	CATGQGQVSGANVLTF	TGTGCCACCGGACAGGGGCAGGTATCTGGGGCCAACGTCCTGACTTTC
-	TRBJ1-5	TRBV30	-	CAWRPLGGGNQPQHF	TGTGCCTGGAGGCCATTGGGGGGTGGCAATCAGCCCCAGCATTTT
TRBD2	TRBJ2-1	TRBV5-1	-	CASSQGLAVPYNEQFF	TGCGCCAGCAGCCAGGGACTAGCCGTCCCCTACAATGAGCAGTTCTTC
-	TRBJ2-7	TRBV28	-	CASRNGRSYEQYF	TGTGCCAGCAGAAACGGGAGAAGCTACGAGCAGTACTTC
-	TRBJ1-6	TRBV7-3	-	CASSSTYNSPLHF	TGTGCCAGCAGCTCCACCTATAATTCACCCCTCCACTTT
TRBD2	TRBJ2-1	TRBV10-3	-	CAISELAGGHNEQFF	TGTGCCATCAGTGAGCTAGCGGGGGGGCACAATGAGCAGTTCTTC
-	TRBJ1-4	TRBV6-5	-	CASSYDVPGKEKLFF	TGTGCCAGCAGTTACGACGTCCCGGGGAAGGAAAAACTGTTTTTT
-	TRBJ2-6	TRBV28	-	CASRMGGGANVLTF	TGTGCCAGCAGGATGGGGGGTGGGGCCAACGTCCTGACTTTC
TRBD2	TRBJ2-1	TRBV14	once	CASSRGLTPYNEQFF	TGTGCCAGCAGCCGGGGACTAACACCCTACAATGAGCAGTTCTTC
TRBD2	TRBJ2-1	TRBV7-2	-	CASSFRGTSGGNEQFF	TGTGCCAGCAGCTTTAGGGGGACTAGCGGGGGAAATGAGCAGTTCTTC
-	TRBJ1-1	TRBV27	-	CASSLSRSTEAFF	TGTGCCAGCAGTTTATCCCGGAGCACTGAAGCTTTCTTT
-	TRBJ2-6	TRBV27	-	CASRASGANVLTF	TGTGCCAGCAGGGCCTCTGGGGCCAACGTCCTGACTTTC
TRBD1	TRBJ1-1	TRBV19	-	CASSIAPGGPEAFF	TGTGCCAGTAGTATAGCCCCAGGGGGTCCTGAAGCTTTCTTT
TRBD1	TRBJ2-1	TRBV4-3	-	CASSQDRGVYNEQFF	TGCGCCAGCAGTCAGGACAGGGGGGTTTACAATGAGCAGTTCTTC
TRBD1	TRBJ2-7	TRBV28	-	CASTKSGTGVLQQYF	TGTGCCAGCACAAAGTCAGGGACAGGGGTCTTGCAGCAGTACTTC
TRBD2	TRBJ2-3	TRBV4-2	-	CASSPGNSGSSDTQYF	TGTGCCAGCAGCCCTGGAAATAGCGGGAGTTCGGATACGCAGTATTTT
-	TRBJ1-1	TRBV19	-	CASTPSGFMNTEAFF	TGTGCCAGTACTCCATCGGGGTTCATGAACACTGAAGCTTTCTTT
-	TRBJ1-5	TRBV6-1	-	CASSVRGDQPQHF	TGTGCCAGCAGTGTTCGGGGTGATCAGCCCCAGCATTTT
-	TRBJ1-5	TRBV12-5	-	CASEELSSNQPQHF	TGTGCTAGTGAGGAGCTAAGTAGCAATCAGCCCCAGCATTTT
-	TRBJ2-5	TRBV25-1	-	CASTDRGGQETQYF	TGTGCCAGCACCGACCGAGGGGGCCAAGAGACCCAGTACTTC
TRBD2	TRBJ2-1	TRBV7-3	-	CASSSSGGAGEQFF	TGTGCCAGCAGCTCTAGCGGGGGGGCCGGTGAGCAGTTCTTC
-	TRBJ2-7	TRBV28	-	CASSLMSGTYEQYF	TGTGCCAGCAGTTTAATGAGCGGAACCTACGAGCAGTACTTC
TRBD1	TRBJ1-6	TRBV19	-	CASRPGQNNSPLHF	TGTGCCAGTAGACCGGGACAGAATAATTCACCCCTCCACTTT
TRBD1	TRBJ1-1	TRBV6-1	once	CASSATGTGGTEAFF	TGTGCCAGCAGTGCGACCGGGACAGGGGGCACTGAAGCTTTCTTT
TRBD2	TRBJ2-3	TRBV29-1	-	CSVEPSGMGTDTQYF	TGCAGCGTTGAACCTAGCGGGATGGGCACAGATACGCAGTATTTT
TRBD2	TRBJ2-2	TRBV7-3	many	CASSLAGGGTGELFF	TGTGCCAGCAGCTTGGCGGGGGGCGGGACCGGGGAGCTGTTTTTT
TRBD1	TRBJ2-7	TRBV2	-	CASVGDSPNEQYF	TGTGCCAGTGTAGGGGACAGTCCTAACGAGCAGTACTTC
-	TRBJ1-2	TRBV28	-	CASSLVLQGNYTF	TGTGCCAGCAGTTTGGTCCTCCAGGGGAACTACACCTTC
TRBD1	TRBJ1-5	TRBV2	-	CASSEALGGRKQPQHF	TGTGCCAGCAGTGAAGCGCTAGGGGGCCGAAAGCAGCCCCAGCATTTT
-	TRBJ2-1	TRBV6-1	-	CASSTGVARVDPQFF	TGTGCCAGCAGCACAGGTGTGGCAAGGGTGGACCCCCAGTTCTTC
-	TRBJ1-5	TRBV18	-	CASSPRQYSNQPQHF	TGTGCCAGCTCACCACGACAGTATAGCAATCAGCCCCAGCATTTT
TRBD2	TRBJ2-1	TRBV7-9	-	CASSSWTSGSNNEQFF	TGTGCCAGCAGCTCCTGGACTAGCGGGAGCAACAATGAGCAGTTCTTC
-	TRBJ1-2	TRBV5-1	few	CASSLGGDGYTF	TGCGCCAGCAGCTTGGGAGGAGACGGCTACACCTTC
-	TRBJ2-1	TRBV19	-	CASTGNSYNEQFF	TGTGCCAGTACGGGGAACTCCTACAATGAGCAGTTCTTC
-	TRBJ2-7	TRBV29-1	-	CSVNRGGDHEQYF	TGCAGCGTCAATCGAGGGGGGGACCACGAGCAGTACTTC
-	TRBJ1-3	TRBV6-1	-	CASSENLGGGNTIYF	TGTGCCAGCAGTGAAAACCTCGGAGGCGGAAACACCATATATTTT
-	TRBJ1-1	TRBV6-1	-	CASSESQLDNEAFF	TGTGCCAGCAGTGAATCGCAATTGGACAATGAAGCTTTCTTT
-	TRBJ2-3	TRBV6-5	-	CASSSGHSTDTQYF	TGTGCCAGCAGTTCCGGACACAGCACAGATACGCAGTATTTT
-	TRBJ1-5	TRBV11-2	-	CASSLGRNQGKRQPQHF	TGTGCCAGCAGCTTAGGGCGGAACCAGGGTAAGAGACAGCCCCAGCATTTT
-	TRBJ1-5	TRBV27	-	CASRRPGSNQPQHF	TGTGCCAGCAGGCGCCCGGGTTCCAATCAGCCCCAGCATTTT
TRBD2	TRBJ2-3	TRBV7-2	-	CASSFYGLAVPTDTQYF	TGTGCCAGCAGCTTTTACGGACTAGCAGTCCCCACAGATACGCAGTATTTT
-	TRBJ2-7	TRBV2	-	CASSGGILGEQYF	TGTGCCAGCAGTGGCGGGATTCTGGGCGAGCAGTACTTC
-	TRBJ2-1	TRBV7-3	-	CASSPRGNPYNEQFF	TGTGCCAGCAGCCCCAGGGGTAACCCCTACAATGAGCAGTTCTTC
-	TRBJ1-2	TRBV30	-	CAWSGGLTNYGYTF	TGTGCCTGGAGTGGTGGGCTGACTAACTATGGCTACACCTTC
-	TRBJ1-1	TRBV6-5	-	CASTGYTEAFF	TGTGCCAGCACGGGGTACACTGAAGCTTTCTTT
-	TRBJ2-7	TRBV7-9	-	CASSLALAYEQYF	TGTGCCAGCAGCTTAGCACTAGCCTACGAGCAGTACTTC
TRBD2	TRBJ2-2	TRBV6-1	few	CATSGGSGAGELFF	TGTGCCACCTCCGGGGGGAGTGGGGCCGGGGAGCTGTTTTTT
-	TRBJ2-7	TRBV19	-	CASSIGGNEQYF	TGTGCCAGTAGTATCGGCGGGAACGAGCAGTACTTC